The 9 T cell receptor beta chains listed next were all sequenced from one sample in a study of beta chain features in type 1 diabetes. Study findings and constraints: In all four CD4+ subsets, TCRB CDR3 length was significantly, moderately reduced in type 1 diabetes.

TCRB transcripts that were expressed got sequenced, as all of the isolated RNA had been reverse transcribed. Clones were read by immunoSEQ multiplex PCR, and TCRdb kept only the in-frame ones, dropping some. The sample contains around 250,000 clones, roughly 22% of which appear only once. Their specific antigens are unknown. Sequenced input: naive CD4+ T cells from blood. These receptor sequences come from a woman aged 40 to 55 with type 1 diabetes.

This clone turned up a few times. This chain uses TRBV7-2 with TRBJ1-2; TRBD1 aligns across 9 bases. V gave up 4 bases and J gave up 8 bases; unmatched junction bases: 17. The CDR3 is 17 amino acids. CDR1 and CDR2 (germline): SGHTA, FQGNSA. Written as DNA, the CDR3 is TGTGCCAGCAGCTCCTCTGGGACAGGGCTGCAAGTGAGCGGCTACACCTTC. It is translated as CASSSSGTGLQVSGYTF.

This clone appeared a few times. The V call is TRBV29-1, the J call TRBJ2-5; D is perhaps TRBD1 (6 bases). V lost 4 bases, J lost 4 bases, and 10 bases lay in between. Per germline, CDR1 SQVTM and CDR2 ANQGSEA. The CDR3 sequence is 12 residues long. CDR3 loop: CSVAMGAETQYF. Written as DNA, the CDR3 is TGCAGCGTTGCGATGGGGGCAGAGACCCAGTACTTC.

This clone has only a few counts. This rearrangement joins TRBV7-9 to TRBJ2-5, with D possibly being TRBD2 (7 bases). CDR1 is SEHNR, CDR2 FQNEAQ, per germline (reference sequence). V was pared by 3 bases and J by 5 bases, with 10 bases between. This CDR3 spans 13 amino acids. CDR3 sequence reads: CASSFRGGETQYF. Written as DNA, the CDR3 is TGTGCCAGCAGCTTTAGGGGGGGCGAGACCCAGTACTTC. The full variable domain, rest sourced from reference TRBV7-9 and TRBJ2-5, is DTGVSQNPRHKITKRGQNVTFRCDPISEHNRLYWYRQTLGQGPEFLTYFQNEAQLEKSRLLSDRFSAERPKGSFSTLEIQRTEQGDSAMYLCASSFRGGETQYFGPGTRLLVL.

The chain is built from TRBV10-3 and TRBJ2-7; 7 nucleotides agree with TRBD2. V shed 7 bases, J shed 3 bases, and the junction held 3 bases outside the gene matches. The germline gives CDR1 ENHRY, CDR2 SYGVKD. The CDR3 sequence is 12 residues long. In DNA, the CDR3 is TGTGCCATCAAGGCTAGCGGCTACGAGCAGTACTTC. Its translation is CAIKASGYEQYF.

This clone appeared a few times. The rearrangement uses TRBV5-1 and TRBJ2-1; 10 nucleotides line up with TRBD2. V shed 3 bases and J 3 bases; nucleotides not matched to a gene: 6. This CDR3 comprises 16 residues. Germline assignment: CDR1 SGHRS and CDR2 YFSETQ. The CDR3 spells CASSSLAGAVYNEQFF. Written as DNA, the CDR3 is TGCGCCAGCAGCTCTCTAGCGGGGGCCGTCTACAATGAGCAGTTCTTC. Full variable domain (missing parts from reference TRBV5-1 and TRBJ2-1): KAGVTQTPRYLIKTRGQQVTLSCSPISGHRSVSWYQQTPGQGLQFLFEYFSETQRNKGNFPGRFSGRQFSNSRSEMNVSTLELGDSALYLCASSSLAGAVYNEQFFGPGTRLTVL.

This clone was counted between two and nine times. V is TRBV19 and J is TRBJ2-1, with 7 bases fitting TRBD2. Trimming removed 8 bases from V and 10 bases from J; junction bases left unmatched: 8. CDR3 length equals 12 residues. Germline V CDR1 and CDR2: LNHDA, SQIVND (reference sequence). The CDR3 region is CASGTPGGEQFF. The DNA for the CDR3 is TGTGCCAGTGGGACCCCGGGGGGAGAGCAGTTCTTC.

CDR3 sequence reads: CASSPGQGQKLFF. The CDR3 nucleotides are TGTGCCAGCAGCCCTGGACAGGGGCAAAAACTGTTTTTT. V usage is TRBV7-9 and J usage is TRBJ1-4; TRBD1 matches at 9 bases. CDR3 length equals 13 residues. Germline V gene data show CDR1 as SEHNR and CDR2 as FQNEAQ (reference sequence). J was trimmed by 9 bases and V by 5 bases; bases with no gene match: 4. Supplemented by reference TRBV7-9 and TRBJ1-4, the full variable domain reads DTGVSQNPRHKITKRGQNVTFRCDPISEHNRLYWYRQTLGQGPEFLTYFQNEAQLEKSRLLSDRFSAERPKGSFSTLEIQRTEQGDSAMYLCASSPGQGQKLFFGSGTQLSVL.

The V gene is TRBV10-2, the J gene TRBJ2-7, with D possibly matching TRBD2 (5 bases). The CDR3 runs to 11 residues. Germline values: CDR1 WSHSY, CDR2 SAAADI. The CDR3 DNA reads TGCGCCAGCAGTGAGTCCTCCGGGATCTTCGTC. Amino acids: CASSESSGIFV.

The rearrangement uses TRBV2 and TRBJ2-3; D is ambiguous. In germline, CDR1 is SNHLY, CDR2 FYNNEI. This CDR3 region has 13 residues. Deletions cut 4 bases from V and 2 bases from J, with 7 bases between. Written as DNA, the CDR3 is TGTGCCAGCAGTGTCGGTCTCACAGATACGCAGTATTTT. This translates into CASSVGLTDTQYF.